The 9 T cell receptor beta chains presented below share a single source sample, sequenced in a study of blood T cell repertoires in COVID-19. Generated by immunoSEQ multiplex PCR, the TCRdb table keeps only in-frame clones and is missing some. The sample lists under 250,000 clones; about 87% were seen once. Sequenced material: PBMCs or T cells enriched from blood (not recorded which). Every receptor here comes from a woman aged 25 to 39 with acute COVID-19.

The rearrangement uses TRBV18 and TRBJ1-4; D is perhaps TRBD1 (5 bases). This CDR3 comprises 14 residues. Germline CDR1 is KGHSH and CDR2 is LQKENI. V dropped 6 bases and J dropped 8 bases, with 16 bases sitting between them. The CDR3 nucleotides read TGTGCCAGCTCCCCCAGGGATATACACGAAAAACTGTTTTTT. Translated: CASSPRDIHEKLFF.

This clone has just one count. J is TRBJ2-3 and V is TRBV7-2; D possibly corresponds to TRBD1 (5 bases). Trimming removed 5 bases from V and 6 bases from J, with 21 bases in between. Germline loops: CDR1 SGHTA, CDR2 FQGNSA. This CDR3 is 16 amino acids long. The CDR3 is CASSTRVSPPVDTQYF. The CDR3 DNA follows: TGTGCCAGCAGCACCAGGGTATCCCCGCCGGTGGATACGCAGTATTTT.

The CDR3 bases are TGTGCCACCAGTGATCCTACAGAGGAGGGTGAGCAGTTCTTC. Residues: CATSDPTEEGEQFF. The V gene is TRBV24-1, the J gene TRBJ2-1; TRBD2 might be the D (6 bases). V lost 3 bases, J lost 9 bases, and 14 bases lay in between. Germline values: CDR1 KGHDR, CDR2 SFDVKD. The CDR3 consists of 14 residues.

The genes are TRBV11-2 and TRBJ2-7, with 8 nucleotides matching TRBD1. The germline gives CDR1 SGHAT, CDR2 FQNNGV. V shed 1 base and J 3 bases; nucleotides not matched to a gene: 2. There are 14 residues in the CDR3. The CDR3, as DNA: TGTGCCAGCAGCTTAGTAGGGACAGGCTACGAGCAGTACTTC. Translating it yields CASSLVGTGYEQYF.

The chain is built from TRBV4-1 and TRBJ1-5; the D gene is possibly TRBD1 (6 bases). CDR1 is MGHRA, CDR2 YSYEKL, per germline. Trimming cost V 6 bases and J 1 base, with 10 bases left between them. This CDR3 region has 14 residues. The CDR3 protein is CASRAQGSNQPQHF. CDR3 nucleotides: TGCGCCAGCAGGGCACAGGGAAGCAATCAGCCCCAGCATTTT.

This clone is a singleton in its sample. The V call is TRBV4-1, the J call TRBJ2-1; 9 nucleotides match TRBD1. J lost 8 bases, V lost 3 bases, and 5 bases had no gene match. Germline V gene lookup returns CDR1 MGHRA and CDR2 YSYEKL. There are 14 residues in the CDR3. The CDR3 region is CASSHWTGVDEQFF. In nucleotides, the CDR3 is TGCGCCAGCAGCCACTGGACAGGGGTCGATGAGCAGTTCTTC.

This chain joins TRBV7-9 and TRBJ2-1; no firm D call. CDR3 length equals 15 residues. Germline CDR1 and CDR2: SEHNR and FQNEAQ (reference sequence). Trimming cost V 2 bases and J 0 bases, with 8 bases left between them. CDR3 DNA sequence: TGTGCCAGCAGCTTATCCAGAAGCTCCTACAATGAGCAGTTCTTC. Translating it yields CASSLSRSSYNEQFF. Full variable domain (missing parts from reference TRBV7-9 and TRBJ2-1): DTGVSQNPRHKITKRGQNVTFRCDPISEHNRLYWYRQTLGQGPEFLTYFQNEAQLEKSRLLSDRFSAERPKGSFSTLEIQRTEQGDSAMYLCASSLSRSSYNEQFFGPGTRLTVL.

This chain connects TRBV5-6 to TRBJ2-6, with 7 bases lining up with TRBD1. Germline V gene data show CDR1 as SGHDT and CDR2 as YYEEEE. J was trimmed by 4 bases and V by 3 bases; bases with no gene match: 10. The CDR3 totals 17 residues. The CDR3 is CASSSGGDSSGANVLTF. In DNA, the CDR3 is TGTGCCAGCAGCTCCGGTGGGGACAGTTCAGGGGCCAACGTCCTGACTTTC.

The chain recombines TRBV6-5 with TRBJ2-2, with D perhaps matching TRBD2 (6 bases). Looked up from germline, CDR1 is MNHEY and CDR2 is SVGAGI. V was cut by 2 bases and J by 6 bases, with 10 bases left in between. The CDR3 sequence is 14 residues long. CDR3 sequence (DNA): TGTGCCAGCAGTTACAGGGAGGTCCCCGGGGAGCTGTTTTTT. It encodes CASSYREVPGELFF.